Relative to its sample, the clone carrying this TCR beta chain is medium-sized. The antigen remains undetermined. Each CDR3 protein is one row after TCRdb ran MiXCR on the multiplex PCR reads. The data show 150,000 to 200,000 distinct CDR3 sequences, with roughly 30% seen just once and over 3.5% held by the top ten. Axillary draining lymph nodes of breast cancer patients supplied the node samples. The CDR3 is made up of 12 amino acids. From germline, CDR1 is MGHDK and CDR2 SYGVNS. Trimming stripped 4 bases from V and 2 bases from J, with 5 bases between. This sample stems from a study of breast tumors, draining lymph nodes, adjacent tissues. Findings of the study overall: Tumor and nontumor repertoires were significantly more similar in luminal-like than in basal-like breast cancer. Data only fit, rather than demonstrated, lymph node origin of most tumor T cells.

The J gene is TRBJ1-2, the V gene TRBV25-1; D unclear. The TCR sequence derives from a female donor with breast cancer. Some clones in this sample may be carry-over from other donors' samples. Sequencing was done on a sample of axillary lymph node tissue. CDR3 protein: CASSAGNYGYTF. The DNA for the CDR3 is TGTGCCAGCAGTGCGGGGAACTATGGCTACACCTTC.